Following are 21 T cell receptor beta chains from one sample sequenced in a study of shared clonotypes between healthy human individuals. The assay was immunoSEQ multiplex PCR, and TCRdb's table has in-frame clones only and misses some. Of about 480,000 clones in the sample, 60% to 80% were seen once. Input material: PBMCs. The source of these receptors is a woman in her thirties or forties in good health. Some clones in this sample may be carry-over from other donors' samples.

This clone was counted a few times. The rearrangement joins TRBV19 to TRBJ2-3, with 9 bases matching TRBD2. V lost 4 bases, J lost 4 bases, and 6 bases stayed unmatched. Germline V gives CDR1 LNHDA, CDR2 SQIVND (reference sequence). The CDR3 spans 15 residues. CDR3 loop: CASSTPGLASDTQYF. Written as DNA, the CDR3 is TGTGCCAGTAGTACCCCGGGACTAGCCTCAGATACGCAGTATTTT. The whole variable domain, remainder taken from reference TRBV19 and TRBJ2-3, is DGGITQSPKYLFRKEGQNVTLSCEQNLNHDAMYWYRQDPGQGLRLIYYSQIVNDFQKGDIAEGYSVSREKKESFPLTVTSAQKNPTAFYLCASSTPGLASDTQYFGPGTRLTVL.

This chain joins TRBV6-1 and TRBJ1-5; D is ambiguous. Trimming shortened V by 1 base and J by 3 bases, and 10 bases separated the two germline ends. From germline, CDR1 is MNHNS and CDR2 SASEGT. This CDR3 comprises 15 residues. CDR3 nucleotides: TGTGCCAGCAGTGAAGGGGCGGGGTACAATCAGCCCCAGCATTTT. This translates into CASSEGAGYNQPQHF.

The chain combines TRBV5-1 with TRBJ2-7; 9 bases are a match to TRBD2. The germline V gene has CDR1 SGHRS and CDR2 YFSETQ. Trimming took 4 bases from V and 3 from J; bases not matched to a gene: 8. CDR3 length: 15 residues. CDR3 region: CASSEGLARNYEQYF. The CDR3 DNA sequence: TGCGCCAGCAGCGAAGGACTAGCGAGAAACTACGAGCAGTACTTC.

Written as DNA, the CDR3 is TGTGCCAGCAGCTTCTGGACAGGGGTCGGAGATACGCAGTATTTT. This codes for CASSFWTGVGDTQYF. The chain employs TRBV7-8 and TRBJ2-3, with 9 nucleotides matching TRBD1. V lost 3 bases and J lost 5; bases outside the gene matches: 6. Germline V gene data show CDR1 as SGHVS and CDR2 as FQNEAQ. The CDR3 is 15 amino acids. The full variable domain, with the rest looked up from reference TRBV7-8 and TRBJ2-3, is GAGVSQSPRYKVAKRGQDVALRCDPISGHVSLFWYQQALGQGPEFLTYFQNEAQLDKSGLPSDRFFAERPEGSVSTLKIQRTQQEDSAVYLCASSFWTGVGDTQYFGPGTRLTVL.

The chain has TRBV18 and TRBJ1-1; D is ambiguous. The V end was cut by 4 bases, the J end by 5 bases, with 11 bases between. The germline gives CDR1 KGHSH, CDR2 LQKENI. This CDR3 contains 13 residues. The CDR3 region has the DNA TGTGCCAGCTCACAGGCCGGTCGGACTGAAGCTTTCTTT. Amino acid sequence: CASSQAGRTEAFF.

V gene TRBV28 combines with J gene TRBJ2-1, with D hard to call. Germline values: CDR1 MDHEN, CDR2 SYDVKM. The CDR3 totals 11 residues. Deletions cut 6 bases from V and 9 bases from J, with 9 bases between. The DNA of the CDR3 is TGTGCCAGCAGAAAATTGATTGAGCAGTTCTTC. Protein product: CASRKLIEQFF.

This clone was seen at least ten times. This sequence joins TRBV19 and TRBJ2-6; maybe TRBD1 (6 bases). CDR1 LNHDA and CDR2 SQIVND come from the germline V gene (reference sequence). The V end was cut by 3 bases, the J end by 1 base, with 10 bases between. This CDR3 is 16 amino acids long. CDR3 region: CASSMDSKSGANVLTF. In nucleotides, the CDR3 is TGTGCCAGTAGTATGGACAGCAAATCTGGGGCCAACGTCCTGACTTTC.

Concerning this clone: At the DNA level, this CDR3 is encoded by other sequences in the same sample as well. The CDR3 DNA follows: TGCGCCAGCAGCTTGGGCCAGGGCCACGATGAGCAGTTCTTC. Its protein product is CASSLGQGHDEQFF. This chain connects TRBV5-1 to TRBJ2-1; a possible D gene is TRBD1 (5 bases). Germline V gives CDR1 SGHRS, CDR2 YFSETQ. The CDR3 is 14 residues long. Trimming shortened V by 0 bases and J by 8 bases, and 12 bases separated the two germline ends.

The rearrangement uses TRBV7-8 and TRBJ1-1; 12 bases match TRBD1. Germline values: CDR1 SGHVS, CDR2 FQNEAQ. The CDR3 is 13 amino acids. Unmatched junction bases numbered 2, after V lost 7 bases and J lost 5 bases. CDR3 sequence reads: CASMGQGATEAFF. For the CDR3, the DNA is TGTGCCAGCATGGGACAGGGGGCAACTGAAGCTTTCTTT.

The chain combines TRBV7-9 with TRBJ1-3; TRBD1 aligns across 7 bases. V gave up 5 bases and J gave up 0 bases; unmatched junction bases: 7. Germline assignment: CDR1 SEHNR and CDR2 FQNEAQ (reference sequence). This CDR3 contains 16 residues. The CDR3 DNA sequence: TGTGCCAGCAGCCCCGGACAGGAGAGCTCTGGAAACACCATATATTTT. This gives the protein CASSPGQESSGNTIYF. The entire variable domain, with the rest obtained from reference TRBV7-9 and TRBJ1-3, is as follows: DTGVSQNPRHKITKRGQNVTFRCDPISEHNRLYWYRQTLGQGPEFLTYFQNEAQLEKSRLLSDRFSAERPKGSFSTLEIQRTEQGDSAMYLCASSPGQESSGNTIYFGEGSWLTVV.

This clone has more than one count but fewer than ten. V gene TRBV28 combines with J gene TRBJ2-2, with 7 bases lining up with TRBD2. V trimming: 7 bases; J trimming: 2 bases; junction bases outside the gene matches: 4. From germline, CDR1 is MDHEN and CDR2 SYDVKM. The CDR3 covers 14 residues. CDR3: CASTQRDNTGELFF. CDR3 bases: TGTGCCAGCACGCAGCGGGACAACACCGGGGAGCTGTTTTTT.

This chain uses TRBV5-6 with TRBJ2-1, with 11 bases lining up with TRBD2. This CDR3 is 15 amino acids long. Germline CDR1 reads SGHDT; CDR2 reads YYEEEE. V dropped 3 bases and J dropped 4; count of bases not matched to a gene: 3. CDR3 in amino acids: CASSWRLAGYNEQFF. DNA for the CDR3: TGTGCCAGCAGCTGGCGACTAGCGGGGTACAATGAGCAGTTCTTC.

The chain combines TRBV7-6 with TRBJ1-2, with TRBD1 matching over 7 bases. V was clipped by 4 bases and J by 13 bases; unmatched bases: 12. Germline CDR1 and CDR2: SGHVS and FNYEAQ. The CDR3 length is 13 residues. CDR3 nucleotides: TGTGCCAGCAGCTCCAACGGGGACAGACCTCTCACCTTC. Translated, it gives CASSSNGDRPLTF.

The chain recombines TRBV29-1 with TRBJ2-2, with 10 positions matching TRBD1. V lost 7 bases to trimming and J lost 6 bases; unmatched junction nucleotides: 8. Per germline, CDR1 SQVTM and CDR2 ANQGSEA. The CDR3 is made up of 14 amino acids. CDR3 protein: CSADGTGVSGELFF. In DNA, the CDR3 is TGCAGCGCTGACGGGACAGGGGTATCCGGGGAGCTGTTTTTT.

The chain joins TRBV4-3 to TRBJ1-1; tentatively, D is TRBD1 (6 bases). This CDR3 comprises 16 residues. V was pared by 3 bases and J by 4 bases, with 18 bases between. CDR1 is LGHNA and CDR2 is YSLEER in the germline V gene. CDR3 protein: CASSQVVTGRVTEAFF. Written as DNA, the CDR3 is TGCGCCAGCAGCCAGGTTGTCACAGGGAGGGTCACTGAAGCTTTCTTT.

A remark on this clone: An end of the junction does not agree with germline; a read error may underlie this. J is TRBJ1-5 and V is TRBV4-3; the D is unclear. CDR1 and CDR2 from the germline V gene are LGHNA and YSLEER. This CDR3 contains 14 residues. In DNA, the CDR3 is TGCGTCAGCAGCCCCCAGATTAGCAATCAGCCCCAGCATTTT. This sequence encodes CVSSPQISNQPQHF.

The chain couples TRBV27 to TRBJ1-5, with D unclear. Per germline, CDR1 MNHEY and CDR2 SMNVEV (reference sequence). The CDR3 is made up of 14 amino acids. V was clipped by 6 bases and J by 4 bases, with 13 bases between them. CDR3 coding DNA: TGTGCCAGCAGCCCCCTCGGGATAAATCAGCCCCAGCATTTT. It translates to CASSPLGINQPQHF.

As to this clone: Different DNA sequences within this sample yield the same CDR3. The chain is built from TRBV5-4 and TRBJ2-5, with a weak D call TRBD2 (5 bases). Germline V lookup: CDR1 SGHNT, CDR2 YYREEE (reference sequence). V shed 0 bases and J shed 5 bases, with 8 bases lying between them. There are 13 residues in the CDR3. Here the CDR3 reads CASSLAGGETQYF. The CDR3 DNA sequence: TGTGCCAGCAGCTTGGCCGGCGGGGAGACCCAGTACTTC.

This clone was recorded once. Since a much larger clone is just one base distant, this may be a read error. The gene calls are TRBV5-1 and TRBJ2-1; maybe TRBD2 (5 bases). V was clipped by 2 bases and J by 9 bases, with 18 bases between them. Germline CDR1 SGHRS, CDR2 YFSETQ. The CDR3 consists of 15 residues. The CDR3 sequence: CASSLAETDNSEQFF. CDR3 coding DNA: TGCGCCAGCAGCTTAGCGGAGACCGATAACTCTGAGCAGTTCTTC.

This clone was seen many times. The rearrangement uses TRBV6-5 and TRBJ1-1; 12 bases are a match to TRBD1. The CDR3 runs 15 residues. Per germline, CDR1 MNHEY and CDR2 SVGAGI. Trimming took 8 bases from V and 1 from J; bases not matched to a gene: 5. In nucleotides, the CDR3 is TGTGCCAGCCGGGACAGGGGGCGAGGGAACACTGAAGCTTTCTTT. Amino acids: CASRDRGRGNTEAFF.

A few counts support this clone. Other DNA variants within this sample encode the same CDR3. Here the CDR3 DNA reads TGTGCCAGCAGCTTAGATAATCAGCCCCAGCATTTT. This encodes CASSLDNQPQHF. J is TRBJ1-5 and V is TRBV7-9; D is ambiguous. Germline V CDR1 and CDR2: SEHNR, FQNEAQ (reference sequence). The germline V and J ends were trimmed by 1 base and 4 bases, with 2 bases remaining between them. The CDR3 is 12 residues long.